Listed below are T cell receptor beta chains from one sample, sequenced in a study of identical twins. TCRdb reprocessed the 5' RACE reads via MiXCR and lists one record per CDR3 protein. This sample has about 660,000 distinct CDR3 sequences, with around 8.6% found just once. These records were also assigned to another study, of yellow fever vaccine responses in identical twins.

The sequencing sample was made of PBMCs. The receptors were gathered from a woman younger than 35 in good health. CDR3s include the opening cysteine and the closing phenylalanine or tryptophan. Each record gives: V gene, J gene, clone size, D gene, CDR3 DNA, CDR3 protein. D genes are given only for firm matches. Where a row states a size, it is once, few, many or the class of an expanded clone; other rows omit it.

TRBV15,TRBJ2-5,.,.,TGTGCCACCAGCAGAGAAGCCAGCCCGTTGGGGACCCAGTACTTC,CATSREASPLGTQYF
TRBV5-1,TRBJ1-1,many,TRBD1,TGCGCCAGCAGCTGGACGACAGGGGACGTGGCTGAAGCTTTCTTT,CASSWTTGDVAEAFF
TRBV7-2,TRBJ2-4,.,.,TGTGCCAGCAGCCCCCGGACAGTAGCCAAAAACATTCAGTACTTC,CASSPRTVAKNIQYF
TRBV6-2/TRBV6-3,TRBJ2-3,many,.,TGTGCCAGCAGTTGGGGACGGACAACAGATACGCAGTATTTT,CASSWGRTTDTQYF
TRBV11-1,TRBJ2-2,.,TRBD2,TGTGCCAGCAGCTCCAGACCCTTACTAGCGGGAGTCCACGGGGAGCTGTTTTTT,CASSSRPLLAGVHGELFF
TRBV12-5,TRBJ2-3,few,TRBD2,TGTGCTAGTGGTTTAGTGGGAGGGCCTCAAGATACGCAGTATTTT,CASGLVGGPQDTQYF
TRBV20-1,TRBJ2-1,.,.,TGCAGTGCTAGAGACCCAGGAGGCAGGGTATATGAGCAGTTCTTC,CSARDPGGRVYEQFF
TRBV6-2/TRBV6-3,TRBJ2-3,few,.,TGTGCCAGCAGTTACTCGGACTCTGCGCAGTATTTT,CASSYSDSAQYF
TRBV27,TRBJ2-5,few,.,TGTGCCAGCAGCCCCCGACAGAGTCAAGACTTC,CASSPRQSQDF
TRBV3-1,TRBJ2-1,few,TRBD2,TGTGCCAGCAGCCAAGAGTGGGCGGGGGGGACCAATGAGCAGTTCTTC,CASSQEWAGGTNEQFF
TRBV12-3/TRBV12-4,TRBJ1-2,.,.,TGTGCCAGCAGTTTACGGGCGGACATCGACTTC,CASSLRADIDF
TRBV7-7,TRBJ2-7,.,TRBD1,TGTGCTAGCAGCTTAACAGGGGATCACGAGCAGTACTTC,CASSLTGDHEQYF
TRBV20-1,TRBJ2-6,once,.,TGCAGTGGTAAGGCTCCGGGCCAGGGTTTCTCTGGGGCCAACGTCCTGACTTTC,CSGKAPGQGFSGANVLTF
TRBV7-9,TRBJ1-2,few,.,TGTGCCAGCAGGGAGGGGTTGGGCTACACCTTC,CASREGLGYTF
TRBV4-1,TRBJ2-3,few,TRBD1,TGCGCCAGCAGCCAAGATGCGCAGGGGGCCCCACCAGATACGCAGTATTTT,CASSQDAQGAPPDTQYF
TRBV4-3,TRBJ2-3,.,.,TGCGCCAGCAGCCAAGCTGGTGGGGGGTACGTACCACTGGATACGCAGTATTTT,CASSQAGGGYVPLDTQYF
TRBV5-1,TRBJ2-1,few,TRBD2,TGCGCCAGCAGGAGGCGGGGGTGGGACAATGAGCAGTTCTTC,CASRRRGWDNEQFF
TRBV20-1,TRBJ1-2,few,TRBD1,TGCAGTGCTTCGGACAGGGAAGAATATGGCTACACCTTC,CSASDREEYGYTF
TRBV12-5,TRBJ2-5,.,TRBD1,TGTGCTAGTGGTTTGGCCCCTCCGGACAGGGTCGGGGAGACCCAGTACTTC,CASGLAPPDRVGETQYF
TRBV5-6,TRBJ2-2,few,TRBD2,TGTGCCAGCAGCTGGAAGCGGGAGGGCCTTACCGGGGAGCTGTTTTTT,CASSWKREGLTGELFF
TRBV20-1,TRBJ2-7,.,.,TGCAGTGCCGGACAGTCGAACTCCTACGAGCAGTACTTC,CSAGQSNSYEQYF
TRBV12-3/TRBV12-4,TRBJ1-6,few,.,TGTGCCAGCTTGAAGACAAAGAGTAATTCACCCCTCCACTTT,CASLKTKSNSPLHF
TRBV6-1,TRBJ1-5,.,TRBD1,TGTGCCAGCAGCCACCTCTGGGGACAGGGAACTCAGCCCCAGCATTTT,CASSHLWGQGTQPQHF
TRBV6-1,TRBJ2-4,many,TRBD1,TGTGCCAGCCCCGGGGACAGGGGAATCAAAAACATTCAGTACTTC,CASPGDRGIKNIQYF
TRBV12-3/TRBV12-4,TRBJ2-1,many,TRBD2,TGTGCCAGCACACCAGGACTAGCGAGCTCCTACAATGAGCAGTTCTTC,CASTPGLASSYNEQFF
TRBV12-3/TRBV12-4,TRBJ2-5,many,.,TGTGCCAGCAGTCAGGGGGGGAAAGCGGAGACCCAGTACTTC,CASSQGGKAETQYF
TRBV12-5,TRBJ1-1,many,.,TGTGCTAGTGGTCCCGACTTTTTAGTGGGAGAAGCTGAAGCTTTCTTT,CASGPDFLVGEAEAFF
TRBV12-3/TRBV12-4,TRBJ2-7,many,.,TGTGCCAGCAGTTTAAGGGGGGGAGGCTACGAGCAGTACTTC,CASSLRGGGYEQYF
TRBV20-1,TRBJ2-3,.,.,TGCAGTGCTAGTAGGGCGGAGACCTTACCTAGCACAGATACGCAGTATTTT,CSASRAETLPSTDTQYF
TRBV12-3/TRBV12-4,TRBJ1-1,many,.,TGTGCCAGCAGTCGCGGGGGGGGCGCCTTGGTTGACACTGAAGCTTTCTTT,CASSRGGGALVDTEAFF
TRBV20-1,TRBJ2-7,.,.,TGCAGTGCTAGTCCGCAGGTCCTACGGGGCGAGCAGTACTTC,CSASPQVLRGEQYF
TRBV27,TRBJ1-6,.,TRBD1,TGTGCCAGCAGTTTTGCCGGGACAGGGGGTTCACCCCTCCACTTT,CASSFAGTGGSPLHF
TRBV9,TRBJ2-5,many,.,TGTGCCAGCAGCGTTGGGGGACTTTGGGAGACCCAGTACTTC,CASSVGGLWETQYF
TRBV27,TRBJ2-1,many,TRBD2,TGTGCCAGCAGTTGGCTAGCGGGATCCTACAATGAGCAGTTCTTC,CASSWLAGSYNEQFF
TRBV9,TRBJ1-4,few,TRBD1,TGTGCCAGCAGCGGGCCGGGACAGGGAGGCGAAAAACTGTTTTTT,CASSGPGQGGEKLFF